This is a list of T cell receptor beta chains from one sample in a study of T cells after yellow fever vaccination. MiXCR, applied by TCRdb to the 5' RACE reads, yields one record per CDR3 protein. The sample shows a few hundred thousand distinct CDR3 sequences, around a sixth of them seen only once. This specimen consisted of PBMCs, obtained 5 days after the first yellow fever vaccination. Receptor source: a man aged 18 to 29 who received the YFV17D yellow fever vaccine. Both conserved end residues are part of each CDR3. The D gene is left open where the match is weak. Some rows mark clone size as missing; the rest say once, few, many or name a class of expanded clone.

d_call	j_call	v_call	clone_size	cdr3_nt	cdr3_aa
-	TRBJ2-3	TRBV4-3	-	TGCGCCAGCAGCCACAAGCCCAACGCAGATACGCAGTATTTT	CASSHKPNADTQYF
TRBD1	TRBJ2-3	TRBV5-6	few	TGTGCCAGCGCCGCCTTGAGGGGGCCCCGAGTCACGCAGTATTTT	CASAALRGPRVTQYF
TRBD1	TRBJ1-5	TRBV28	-	TGTGCCAGCAGGCTACCGGGACAGGGGACATATAGCAATCAGCCCCAGCATTTT	CASRLPGQGTYSNQPQHF
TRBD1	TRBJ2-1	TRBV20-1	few	TGCAGTGCCGGGACAGGGGCCTCCTACAATGAGCAGTTCTTC	CSAGTGASYNEQFF
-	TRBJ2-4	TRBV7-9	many	TGTGCCAGCAGCTTACGGGGGCCCCAAAACATTCAGTACTTC	CASSLRGPQNIQYF
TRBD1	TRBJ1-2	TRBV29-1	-	TGCAGCGCCTGGGGACAGGGGGTTTATGGCTACACCTTC	CSAWGQGVYGYTF
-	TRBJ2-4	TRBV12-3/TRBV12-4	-	TGTGCCAGCAGTTTACAGACAGGGACTCTAGCCAAAAACATTCAGTACTTC	CASSLQTGTLAKNIQYF
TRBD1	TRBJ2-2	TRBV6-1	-	TGTGCCAGCAGTGAACCGAACAGGGGGTTTTTCGGGGAGCTGTTTTTT	CASSEPNRGFFGELFF
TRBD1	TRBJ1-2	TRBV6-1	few	TGTGCCAGCAGCGTCACAGGGGCGGGGGACTATGGCTACACCTTC	CASSVTGAGDYGYTF
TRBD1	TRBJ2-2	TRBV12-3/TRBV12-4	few	TGTGCCAGCAGCCGGGACAGGGGGCTGAGCACCGGGGAGCTGTTTTTT	CASSRDRGLSTGELFF
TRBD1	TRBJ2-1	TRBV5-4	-	TGTGCCAGCAGCCTAGACAGGGCTTTTTACAATGAGCAGTTCTTC	CASSLDRAFYNEQFF
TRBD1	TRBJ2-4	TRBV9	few	TGTGCCAGCAGCGTAGGAGCAGGGGGCAAAAACATTCAGTACTTC	CASSVGAGGKNIQYF
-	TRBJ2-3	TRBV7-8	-	TGTGCCAGCAGCTTATTTCTTCGGGCAGATACGCAGTATTTT	CASSLFLRADTQYF
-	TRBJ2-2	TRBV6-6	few	TGTGCCAGCAGACCAGTAGGCACCGGGGAGCTGTTTTTT	CASRPVGTGELFF
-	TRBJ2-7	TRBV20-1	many	TGCAGTGCTAGAGGCACGGTGGTCGAGGAGCAGTACTTC	CSARGTVVEEQYF
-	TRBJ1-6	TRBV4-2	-	TGTGCCAGCAGCCACCCAACCGCACGAAGCGGTAATTCACCCCTCCACTTT	CASSHPTARSGNSPLHF
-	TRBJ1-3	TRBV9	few	TGTGCCAGCAGCGTCAGAGGGGGTGGTGGAAACACCATATATTTT	CASSVRGGGGNTIYF
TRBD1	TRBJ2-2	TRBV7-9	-	TGTGCCAGCAGCGTCGGACAGGGGGCCCCCGGGGAGCTGTTTTTT	CASSVGQGAPGELFF
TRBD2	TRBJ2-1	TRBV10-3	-	TGTGCCATCAGTGAGTCGATCTCAGCCGCGGGGGTCTACAATGAGCAGTTCTTC	CAISESISAAGVYNEQFF
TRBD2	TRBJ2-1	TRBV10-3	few	TGTGCCATCAGACGGACTAGCGGGGAAAGCTCCTACAATGAGCAGTTCTTC	CAIRRTSGESSYNEQFF
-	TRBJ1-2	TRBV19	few	TGTGCCAGTACCCCAGGATGGTCCCGCAACCTCTATGGCTACACCTTC	CASTPGWSRNLYGYTF
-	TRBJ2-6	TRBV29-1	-	TGCAGCGTTGACGGCTCTGGGGCCAACGTCCTGACTTTC	CSVDGSGANVLTF
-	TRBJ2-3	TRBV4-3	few	TGCGCCAGCAGCCAAGACAGGACCTCTAGCACAGATACGCAGTATTTT	CASSQDRTSSTDTQYF
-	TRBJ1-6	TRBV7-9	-	TGTGCCAGCAGCTTATATTTTGGGGAAAATTCACCCCTCCACTTT	CASSLYFGENSPLHF
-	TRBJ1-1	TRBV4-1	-	TGCGCCAGCAGCCAAGCTCTCCGTTCGACAGGCTCTGAAGCTTTCTTT	CASSQALRSTGSEAFF
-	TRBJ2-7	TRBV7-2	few	TGTGCCAGCAGCTTAAGCTCGGGACGGATCTACGAGCAGTACTTC	CASSLSSGRIYEQYF
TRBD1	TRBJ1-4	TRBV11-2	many	TGTGCCGGCGGGGACAGTATTAATGAAAAACTGTTTTTT	CAGGDSINEKLFF
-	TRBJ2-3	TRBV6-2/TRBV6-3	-	TGTGCCAGCAGTTTAGCCCAGATCACAGATACGCAGTATTTT	CASSLAQITDTQYF
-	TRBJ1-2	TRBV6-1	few	TGTGCCAGCAGTGAGGCAGCGAGAGATTATGGCTACACCTTC	CASSEAARDYGYTF
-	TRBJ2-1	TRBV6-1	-	TGTGCCAGCAGTGAGGCACCCAGGGGTCACAGAATCAATGAGCAGTTCTTC	CASSEAPRGHRINEQFF
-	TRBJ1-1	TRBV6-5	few	TGTGCCAGCCGCCCAGGAAGGAGCACTGAAGCTTTCTTT	CASRPGRSTEAFF